This T cell receptor (beta chain) was documented in a study of OX40 agonist ivuxolimab in advanced cancers. The CDR3 consists of 14 residues. V lost 5 bases and J 0 bases, leaving 10 bases between the germline ends. CDR1 SGHTA and CDR2 FQGNSA come from the germline V gene. TCRdb's table, derived via immunoSEQ multiplex PCR, lists solely in-frame clones and lacks some. The sample consists of 52,000 or so clones, approximately 80% of them appearing once. The sample in question was CD4+ or CD8+ T cells sorted from blood, obtained in a trial of the OX40 agonist ivuxolimab. V usage is TRBV7-2 and J usage is TRBJ2-5; D ambiguous. The source of this sequence is an adult with an advanced solid tumor such as melanoma, head and neck, liver or kidney cancer. The CDR3 spells CASSIGLDQETQYF. Here the CDR3 DNA reads TGTGCCAGCAGCATAGGCCTGGACCAAGAGACCCAGTACTTC.